This is a list of T cell receptor beta chains from one sample in a study of response to subunit inactivated influenza vaccine. Each CDR3 protein gets one entry after TCRdb re-called the RT-PCR reads with MiXCR. This table holds roughly 540,000 distinct CDR3 sequences, roughly 25% found once. The same data also contributed to another study, on T cells expressing NK-cell markers.

The input for sequencing was CD4+ T cells sorted from PBMCs, taken approximately 13 days after vaccination. Receptors were obtained from a man aged 50 or older who received an inactivated influenza vaccine. The CDR3 runs from the conserved cysteine through the conserved F or W. Fields, in order: V gene, clone size, D gene, J gene, CDR3 DNA, CDR3 protein. A D gene is named only where the DNA matches it firmly. Clone size is given for some rows only: seen once, a few or many times, or a class if the clone is expanded.

>TRBV20-1|.|.|TRBJ1-1
TGCAGTGCTAGAGATCGGGATTTAGGGAGTGAAGCTTTCTTT
CSARDRDLGSEAFF
>TRBV12-3/TRBV12-4|.|TRBD1|TRBJ2-5
TGTGCCAGCAGTTCAGACCGGGACAGGGGGCTGGAGACCCAGTACTTC
CASSSDRDRGLETQYF
>TRBV7-6|few|.|TRBJ2-7
TGTGCCAGCAGCTTAGGAGGTATAGGGAGGAGCGAGCAGTACTTC
CASSLGGIGRSEQYF
>TRBV11-2|.|.|TRBJ2-1
TGTGCCAGCAGCTCCAACCCCGGGGGTCGGGCGTTGGAGCAGTTCTTC
CASSSNPGGRALEQFF
>TRBV6-2/TRBV6-3|many|.|TRBJ2-7
TGTGCCAGCAGTTACTCCCGCTTGACAGGCCACTACGAGCAGTACTTC
CASSYSRLTGHYEQYF
>TRBV7-6|.|TRBD2|TRBJ2-1
TGTGCCAGCAGCTCGGGTAGCGGGTCATCCAATGAGCAGTTCTTC
CASSSGSGSSNEQFF
>TRBV28|.|TRBD1|TRBJ1-2
TGTGCCAGCAAACCCCGGGGACAGGGGGTTTATGGCTACACCTTC
CASKPRGQGVYGYTF
>TRBV7-9|few|.|TRBJ2-3
TGTGCCAGCAGCTTAATGGCAGGGAGGAACTCAGATACGCAGTATTTT
CASSLMAGRNSDTQYF
>TRBV5-2|.|.|TRBJ2-3
.
CASNNPVGQGSLAGGPSTDTQYF
>TRBV11-2|many|TRBD1|TRBJ2-4
TGTGCCAGCAGCTCGATACGGACAGGGAAAAACATTCAGTACTTC
CASSSIRTGKNIQYF
>TRBV9|few|TRBD1|TRBJ1-2
TGTGCCAGCAGCGGGACCGGGACAGGGGCTGGCTATGGCTACACCTTC
CASSGTGTGAGYGYTF
>TRBV6-2/TRBV6-3|few|TRBD2|TRBJ2-1
TGTGCCAGCAGTTACGGTAGGACTAGCGGTTACAATGAGCAGTTCTTC
CASSYGRTSGYNEQFF
>TRBV6-2/TRBV6-3|few|.|TRBJ2-4
TGTGCCAGCACCCCCGGCCGTGACAAGACCAAAAACATTCAGTACTTC
CASTPGRDKTKNIQYF
>TRBV20-1|.|.|TRBJ2-5
TGCAGTGCTAGATTAGGACTGGAGACCCAGTACTTC
CSARLGLETQYF
>TRBV30|few|.|TRBJ2-3
TGTGCCTGGAGTGGGGGCTACCGGGATACGCAGTATTTT
CAWSGGYRDTQYF
>TRBV27|few|.|TRBJ1-4
TGTGCCAGCAGTCCGTGGGAGGGTCTTAATGAAAAACTGTTTTTT
CASSPWEGLNEKLFF
>TRBV28|few|TRBD1|TRBJ2-2
TGTGCCAGCAGGGCGGGGACAGGGGGCCTTGACACCGGGGAGCTGTTTTTT
CASRAGTGGLDTGELFF
>TRBV7-9|.|.|TRBJ1-6
TGTGCCAGCAGCTACGGGACCTTAACACAGGGTTCACCCCTCCACTTT
CASSYGTLTQGSPLHF
>TRBV5-6|few|.|TRBJ2-2
TGTGCCAGCAGCTTGTGGGCAATGAACACCGGGGAGCTGTTTTTT
CASSLWAMNTGELFF
>TRBV20-1|.|.|TRBJ1-2
TGCAGTGCTACAGGGATGGCTAACTATGGCTACACCTTC
CSATGMANYGYTF
>TRBV4-3|few|.|TRBJ2-5
TGCGCCAGCAGCCAAGATCATATGGGCCCAGGGACCCAGTACTTC
CASSQDHMGPGTQYF
>TRBV24-1|few|TRBD2|TRBJ2-3
TGTGCCACCGCGGGGGGGTCTGTAGATACGCAGTATTTT
CATAGGSVDTQYF
>TRBV12-3/TRBV12-4|many|TRBD2|TRBJ2-1
TGTGCCAGCAGGGGGGGGACGCACTACAGGAATGAGCAGTTCTTC
CASRGGTHYRNEQFF
>TRBV20-1|.|TRBD2|TRBJ2-1
TGCAGTGCTAGAAAACTAGCGGGTACAAATGAGCAGTTCTTC
CSARKLAGTNEQFF
>TRBV6-1|many|TRBD1|TRBJ1-6
TGTGCCAGCAGGGAACAGGGGGGAGTTAATTCACCCCTCCACTTT
CASREQGGVNSPLHF
>TRBV29-1|many|TRBD1|TRBJ2-1
TGCAGCGTTGGCAGGGGGCCGGGGATCAACAATGAGCAGTTCTTC
CSVGRGPGINNEQFF
>TRBV12-3/TRBV12-4|.|TRBD1|TRBJ2-1
TGTGCCAGCAGCCTCCGGGACAGTTACAATGAGCAGTTCTTC
CASSLRDSYNEQFF
>TRBV20-1|few|TRBD1|TRBJ2-7
TGCAGTGCTAGGTCCGACAGGGAGACCCCCTACGAGCAGTACTTC
CSARSDRETPYEQYF
>TRBV4-2|few|TRBD2|TRBJ2-1
TGTGCCAGCAGCCAGACCGGGACTAGGACCCATGAGCAGTTCTTC
CASSQTGTRTHEQFF
>TRBV20-1|.|TRBD2|TRBJ2-1
TGCAGTGCTAGAAAACTAGCGGGAGGGTCCCCCTACAATGAGCAGTTCTTC
CSARKLAGGSPYNEQFF
>TRBV7-8|few|TRBD1|TRBJ2-7
TGTGCCAGCAGCTCAGGACAGGACGAGCAGTACTTC
CASSSGQDEQYF
>TRBV6-2/TRBV6-3|.|.|TRBJ2-2
TGTGCCAGCAGAGTGGCTAGCGATACCGGGGAGCTGTTTTTT
CASRVASDTGELFF
>TRBV7-9|few|.|TRBJ2-3
TGTGCCAGCAGCTTATTAGGTTCCGCAGATACGCAGTATTTT
CASSLLGSADTQYF
>TRBV5-1|few|TRBD2|TRBJ2-7
TGCGCCAGCGGACCTGGAGGTAGCGGGAGCTACGAGCAGTACTTC
CASGPGGSGSYEQYF
>TRBV20-1|few|.|TRBJ1-2
TGCAGTGCTAGAGACCCGGGGAGGAAGGATGGCTACACCTTC
CSARDPGRKDGYTF
>TRBV25-1|few|.|TRBJ2-5
TGTGCCAGCAGTGAACACGGTTGGGGGGAGACCCAGTACTTC
CASSEHGWGETQYF
>TRBV15|few|.|TRBJ2-3
TGTGCCACCAGCAGAGATAGTCAGTATACAGATACGCAGTATTTT
CATSRDSQYTDTQYF
>TRBV10-3|.|.|TRBJ1-1
TGTGCCATCAGTGAGTCGGCGGGCGGGAACACTGAAGCTTTCTTT
CAISESAGGNTEAFF
>TRBV5-1|few|.|TRBJ2-7
TGCGCCAGCAGCTTGGGGCTACCACTCTACGAGCAGTACTTC
CASSLGLPLYEQYF
>TRBV7-9|.|.|TRBJ2-7
TGTGCCAGCAGCTTGTCCGGACGTGGCGCTACCTACGAGCAGTACTTC
CASSLSGRGATYEQYF
>TRBV20-1|.|TRBD1|TRBJ2-7
TGCAGTGCTAGCTCCGGACAGGGGGGTACTTACGAGCAGTACTTC
CSASSGQGGTYEQYF
>TRBV4-3|few|.|TRBJ2-5
TGCGCCAGCAGCCAAGGGGGGGCAGAGACCCAGTACTTC
CASSQGGAETQYF
>TRBV15|few|TRBD2|TRBJ2-3
TGTGCCACCAGCAGAGGACTAGCGGGGGGTCGCACAGATACGCAGTATTTT
CATSRGLAGGRTDTQYF
>TRBV18|.|.|TRBJ2-1
TGTGCCAGCTCACGATTTAGCGGTGACAATGAGCAGTTCTTC
CASSRFSGDNEQFF
>TRBV5-1|few|TRBD2|TRBJ2-7
TGCGCCAGCAGTTACACTGCTTCCGGGACTAGCGGGGATGACGAGCAGTACTTC
CASSYTASGTSGDDEQYF
>TRBV29-1|many|.|TRBJ1-1
TGCAGCGTCTTAGAGACCGGGAGCACCACTGAAGCTTTCTTT
CSVLETGSTTEAFF
>TRBV11-2|.|.|TRBJ2-6
TGTGCCAGCAGCACGCGGCGGTGGGGGGCCAACGTCCTGACTTTC
CASSTRRWGANVLTF
>TRBV27|.|TRBD1|TRBJ1-6
TGTGCCAGCAGTCACGGACAGGGATATAATTCACCCCTCCACTTT
CASSHGQGYNSPLHF
>TRBV5-8|.|.|TRBJ2-5
TGTGCCAGCAGCATACGGCCGTACCAAGAGACCCAGTACTTC
CASSIRPYQETQYF
>TRBV6-2/TRBV6-3|.|TRBD2|TRBJ2-7
TGTGCCAGCAGCCCCGGCCGAGGGGAGGGGTACGAGCAGTACTTC
CASSPGRGEGYEQYF
>TRBV4-2|many|.|TRBJ2-3
TGTGCCAGCAGCCAAGGTCTTGTATCTGATACGCAGTATTTT
CASSQGLVSDTQYF
>TRBV4-3|.|.|TRBJ1-2
TGCGCCAGCAGCCAAGATATGAGGGGGGACTATGGCTACACCTTC
CASSQDMRGDYGYTF
>TRBV20-1|.|TRBD2|TRBJ2-7
TGCAGTCCACGCCGTAATAGCGGGAACTACGAGCAGTACTTC
CSPRRNSGNYEQYF
>TRBV5-1|few|TRBD1|TRBJ2-7
TGCGCCAGCAGCCCCCGGGACAGGAACTACGAGCAGTACTTC
CASSPRDRNYEQYF
>TRBV5-1|.|TRBD2|TRBJ2-5
TGCGCCAGCAGCCCCGGGGGGGGGCAGAAAGGAGAGACCCAGTACTTC
CASSPGGGQKGETQYF
>TRBV4-2|few|TRBD2|TRBJ2-4
TGTGCCAGCAGCCAAGAGGCGGGGGGGCCGGGCAAAAACATTCAGTACTTC
CASSQEAGGPGKNIQYF